A selection of T cell receptor beta chains follows, all from one sample in a study of T cell responses to AZD1222 COVID-19 vaccine. TCRdb's table, derived via immunoSEQ multiplex PCR, lists solely in-frame clones and lacks some. The table records over 100,000 clones, 85% to 95% of them present only once. The sample in question was peripheral blood, obtained on day 0 of AZD1222 vaccination. These receptors all stem from an adult in good health. Each CDR3 is given with its conserved first and last residue. A D gene is named only where the DNA matches it firmly. Rows give clone size only sometimes, using once, few, many, or a class for an expanded clone.

D gene	clone size	V gene	J gene	CDR3 protein	CDR3 DNA
TRBD1	.	TRBV5-1	TRBJ2-5	CASSTGDRGRLETQYF	TGCGCCAGCAGCACAGGGGACAGGGGGCGTCTAGAGACCCAGTACTTC
.	.	TRBV5-1	TRBJ1-2	CASRPGSGQLNYGYTF	TGCGCCAGCAGACCCGGGTCAGGGCAACTTAACTATGGCTACACCTTC
.	.	TRBV12-5	TRBJ1-2	CASAPSGGASYGYTF	TGTGCTAGTGCCCCGTCGGGGGGGGCGAGCTATGGCTACACCTTC
.	.	TRBV10-3	TRBJ1-1	CAITLTDWGTEAFF	TGTGCCATCACCCTCACCGACTGGGGCACTGAAGCTTTCTTT
TRBD1	.	TRBV5-1	TRBJ1-5	CASSPDREEQPQHF	TGCGCCAGCAGCCCGGACAGGGAGGAGCAGCCCCAGCATTTT
.	.	TRBV5-6	TRBJ1-2	CASIKAGGWDYGYTF	TGTGCCAGCATCAAGGCGGGGGGCTGGGACTATGGCTACACCTTC
TRBD2	.	TRBV11-3	TRBJ2-3	CASSPLAGGITDTQYF	TGTGCCAGCAGCCCACTAGCGGGAGGGATCACAGATACGCAGTATTTT
.	.	TRBV20-1	TRBJ2-3	CSASLGAGGGTQYF	TGCAGTGCTAGTCTCGGCGCCGGCGGAGGTACGCAGTATTTT
TRBD2	.	TRBV3-1/TRBV3-2	TRBJ2-5	CASSHAPSGGQSQETQYF	TGTGCCAGCAGCCATGCCCCTAGCGGGGGGCAGAGCCAAGAGACCCAGTACTTC
.	.	TRBV5-5	TRBJ1-1	CASSATVRDTEAFF	TGTGCCAGCAGCGCTACAGTGAGGGACACTGAAGCTTTCTTT
.	.	TRBV7-2	TRBJ2-1	CASSASSDLGGNEQFF	TGTGCCAGCAGCGCCTCTAGCGACCTCGGGGGAAATGAGCAGTTCTTC
TRBD2	.	TRBV24-1	TRBJ2-1	CATSDLDLAGQSGEQFF	TGTGCCACCAGTGATTTGGACCTAGCGGGTCAGTCCGGTGAGCAGTTCTTC
.	.	TRBV2	TRBJ1-2	CASISRTRVPNYGYTF	TGTGCCAGCATCTCCCGAACGAGGGTCCCTAACTATGGCTACACCTTC
.	.	TRBV5-1	TRBJ2-3	CASSLFRANTQYF	TGCGCCAGCAGCTTGTTCAGGGCTAATACGCAGTATTTT
TRBD1	.	TRBV6-5	TRBJ1-2	CASTAWDSTNYGYTF	TGTGCCAGCACTGCATGGGACAGTACTAACTATGGCTACACCTTC
.	.	TRBV5-5	TRBJ2-1	CASSLDGASYNEQFF	TGTGCCAGCAGCTTGGACGGGGCCTCCTACAATGAGCAGTTCTTC
TRBD1	.	TRBV29-1	TRBJ1-1	CSAQGQENTEAFF	TGCAGCGCGCAGGGACAGGAGAACACTGAAGCTTTCTTT
TRBD1	.	TRBV6-5	TRBJ1-5	CASSGGVLQPQHF	TGTGCCAGCTCAGGGGGGGTCCTTCAGCCCCAGCATTTT
TRBD1	.	TRBV6-5	TRBJ1-1	CASNPGQENTEAFF	TGTGCCAGCAACCCAGGACAGGAGAACACTGAAGCTTTCTTT
TRBD1	.	TRBV10-3	TRBJ1-3	CAISEPQGILAGNTIYF	TGTGCCATCAGTGAGCCACAGGGGATTTTAGCTGGAAACACCATATATTTT
TRBD2	.	TRBV19	TRBJ2-3	CASSTSGLAGDPDTQYF	TGTGCCAGTAGTACGTCGGGACTAGCGGGAGACCCAGATACGCAGTATTTT
.	.	TRBV5-5	TRBJ2-3	CASSLGQHTDTQYF	TGTGCCAGCAGCCTCGGACAGCACACAGATACGCAGTATTTT
.	once	TRBV18	TRBJ2-7	CASSPSQGSEQYF	TGTGCCAGCTCACCGTCCCAGGGTTCCGAGCAGTACTTC
.	.	TRBV5-1	TRBJ1-1	CASGVLMGDTEAFF	TGCGCCAGCGGGGTCCTTATGGGGGACACTGAAGCTTTCTTT
TRBD1	.	TRBV5-5	TRBJ2-5	CASSSLTGGGETQYF	TGTGCCAGCAGCTCCCTGACAGGGGGTGGTGAGACCCAGTACTTC
TRBD2	.	TRBV5-5	TRBJ2-5	CASSLSSGGETQYF	TGTGCCAGCAGCTTGTCTAGCGGGGGGGAGACCCAGTACTTC
.	.	TRBV3-1/TRBV3-2	TRBJ2-1	CASSQVSSNEQFF	TGTGCCAGCAGCCAAGTTTCCAGCAATGAGCAGTTCTTC
.	.	TRBV30	TRBJ2-5	CAWGTYDETQYF	TGTGCCTGGGGGACTTATGATGAGACCCAGTACTTC
.	.	TRBV23-1	TRBJ1-1	CASSQSPRGTNTEAFF	TGCGCCAGCAGTCAAAGCCCCCGAGGCACAAACACTGAAGCTTTCTTT
TRBD1	.	TRBV7-6	TRBJ1-1	CASSSTGLGTEAFF	TGTGCCAGCAGCTCGACAGGGCTGGGCACTGAAGCTTTCTTT
TRBD2	.	TRBV11-2	TRBJ2-7	CASSLGRGGAGEQYF	TGTGCCAGCAGCTTAGGACGGGGGGGGGCGGGGGAGCAGTACTTC
TRBD1	.	TRBV18	TRBJ1-5	CASSPLAGGSNQPQHF	TGTGCCAGCTCACCATTGGCAGGGGGAAGCAATCAGCCCCAGCATTTT
.	.	TRBV19	TRBJ2-7	CASSSGGGAANEQYF	TGTGCCAGTAGCTCAGGAGGGGGGGCAGCGAACGAGCAGTACTTC
.	.	TRBV3-1/TRBV3-2	TRBJ2-7	CASSQGGIAYEQYF	TGTGCCAGCAGCCAAGGGGGAATCGCCTACGAGCAGTACTTC
.	.	TRBV5-1	TRBJ2-5	CASTEDQETQYF	TGCGCCAGCACCGAGGATCAAGAGACCCAGTACTTC
.	.	TRBV18	TRBJ1-3	CASSERGYGNTIYF	TGTGCCAGCTCAGAGAGGGGATATGGAAACACCATATATTTT
.	.	TRBV6-2/TRBV6-3	TRBJ1-5	CASSYPRGGGGGNQPQHF	TGTGCCAGCAGTTACCCCCGGGGAGGGGGAGGTGGCAATCAGCCCCAGCATTTT
.	once	TRBV5-6	TRBJ2-6	CASSISGANVLTF	TGTGCCAGCAGCATTTCAGGGGCCAACGTCCTGACTTTC
TRBD1	.	TRBV10-3	TRBJ2-1	CAVKQGAGHNEQFF	TGTGCCGTCAAACAGGGGGCGGGCCACAATGAGCAGTTCTTC
.	.	TRBV11-3	TRBJ1-6	CASSFESYNSPLHF	TGTGCCAGCAGCTTTGAGAGCTATAATTCACCCCTCCACTTT
.	.	TRBV6-5	TRBJ1-1	CASSLTMNTEAFF	TGTGCCAGCAGCTTAACAATGAACACTGAAGCTTTCTTT